A selection of T cell receptor beta chains follows, all from one sample in a study of shared clonotypes between healthy human individuals. Sequencing was performed with immunoSEQ multiplex PCR; in TCRdb, only in-frame clones are kept and a portion is missing. The repertoire holds around 550,000 clones, with roughly 96% as singletons. The source material was naive CD8+ T cells sorted from blood. All receptors come from a woman in her 30s in good health. CDR3s include the opening cysteine and the closing phenylalanine or tryptophan. Each record gives: D gene, J gene, clone size, V gene, CDR3 protein, CDR3 DNA. A D gene is named only where the DNA matches it firmly. Clone size is given for some rows only: seen once, a few or many times, or a class if the clone is expanded.

D: NA; J: TRBJ2-7; size: NA; V: TRBV28; CDR3: CASSSLAEAYEQYF; DNA: TGTGCCAGCAGTTCATTAGCGGAGGCCTACGAGCAGTACTTC
D: NA; J: TRBJ1-4; size: NA; V: TRBV15; CDR3: CATSREGDEKLFF; DNA: TGTGCCACCAGCAGAGAGGGGGATGAAAAACTGTTTTTT
D: NA; J: TRBJ1-5; size: NA; V: TRBV19; CDR3: CASSGAASNQPQHF; DNA: TGTGCCAGTAGTGGGGCGGCTAGCAATCAGCCCCAGCATTTT
D: NA; J: TRBJ1-1; size: NA; V: TRBV5-1; CDR3: CASSLGGLSNTEAFF; DNA: TGCGCCAGCAGCTTGGGCGGGCTTAGCAACACTGAAGCTTTCTTT
D: NA; J: TRBJ2-1; size: NA; V: TRBV19; CDR3: CASSIYGISNEQFF; DNA: TGTGCCAGTAGCATATACGGGATTTCAAATGAGCAGTTCTTC
D: NA; J: TRBJ1-1; size: NA; V: TRBV7-9; CDR3: CASSLPPGNTEAFF; DNA: TGTGCCAGCAGCTTACCCCCAGGAAACACTGAAGCTTTCTTT
D: NA; J: TRBJ2-7; size: NA; V: TRBV4-3; CDR3: CASSHGRGPYEQYF; DNA: TGCGCCAGCAGCCACGGACGTGGGCCCTACGAGCAGTACTTC
D: NA; J: TRBJ2-5; size: once; V: TRBV2; CDR3: CASRTTGRETQYF; DNA: TGTGCCAGCAGAACGACAGGCAGGGAGACCCAGTACTTC
D: TRBD2; J: TRBJ2-1; size: NA; V: TRBV9; CDR3: CASSEEERGNTYNEQFF; DNA: TGTGCCAGCAGCGAGGAGGAGCGGGGTAATACCTACAATGAGCAGTTCTTC
D: TRBD2; J: TRBJ2-7; size: NA; V: TRBV7-2; CDR3: CASSLRLAGAYEQYF; DNA: TGTGCCAGCAGCTTGAGACTAGCGGGAGCCTACGAGCAGTACTTC
D: NA; J: TRBJ2-2; size: NA; V: TRBV9; CDR3: CASSPSPRRANTGELFF; DNA: TGTGCCAGCAGCCCAAGCCCTAGACGGGCGAACACCGGGGAGCTGTTTTTT
D: NA; J: TRBJ1-2; size: NA; V: TRBV28; CDR3: CASSLSAFRGYTF; DNA: TGTGCCAGCAGTTTATCCGCCTTCCGCGGCTACACCTTC
D: NA; J: TRBJ2-5; size: NA; V: TRBV10-2; CDR3: CASSMGETQYF; DNA: TGCGCCAGCAGCATGGGGGAGACCCAGTACTTC
D: NA; J: TRBJ1-1; size: NA; V: TRBV5-1; CDR3: CASSSRVGMMTEAFF; DNA: TGCGCCAGCAGCTCAAGGGTTGGTATGATGACTGAAGCTTTCTTT
D: NA; J: TRBJ1-4; size: NA; V: TRBV28; CDR3: CASMEGRSEKLFF; DNA: TGTGCCAGCATGGAGGGTCGTTCTGAAAAACTGTTTTTT
D: NA; J: TRBJ2-2; size: NA; V: TRBV28; CDR3: CASSPLRSHTGELFF; DNA: TGTGCCAGCAGTCCCTTACGGTCACACACCGGGGAGCTGTTTTTT
D: NA; J: TRBJ2-7; size: NA; V: TRBV5-6; CDR3: CASTQLEAYEQYF; DNA: TGTGCCAGCACTCAGCTCGAAGCCTACGAGCAGTACTTC
D: NA; J: TRBJ1-4; size: NA; V: TRBV6-6; CDR3: CASSARDLEYPEKLFF; DNA: TGTGCCAGCAGTGCCCGGGACTTGGAATACCCCGAAAAACTGTTTTTT
D: TRBD1; J: TRBJ2-7; size: few; V: TRBV27; CDR3: CASQMGTGYEQYF; DNA: TGTGCCAGCCAGATGGGGACAGGCTACGAGCAGTACTTC
D: NA; J: TRBJ1-1; size: NA; V: TRBV6-1; CDR3: CASIIRGTEAFF; DNA: TGTGCCAGCATTATCCGGGGGACTGAAGCTTTCTTT
D: TRBD2; J: TRBJ2-7; size: NA; V: TRBV27; CDR3: CASSVVGGRVYEQYF; DNA: TGTGCCAGCAGCGTAGTCGGCGGGAGGGTTTACGAGCAGTACTTC
D: TRBD1; J: TRBJ2-7; size: NA; V: TRBV7-6; CDR3: CASSRSGTGLVEQYF; DNA: TGTGCCAGCAGCCGATCCGGGACAGGTTTGGTCGAGCAGTACTTC
D: NA; J: TRBJ2-7; size: NA; V: TRBV30; CDR3: CAWSAPPRVGEQYF; DNA: TGTGCCTGGAGTGCCCCTCCTAGGGTCGGCGAGCAGTACTTC
D: TRBD1; J: TRBJ1-1; size: NA; V: TRBV29-1; CDR3: CSVQQDRADTEAFF; DNA: TGCAGCGTTCAGCAGGACAGGGCGGACACTGAAGCTTTCTTT
D: NA; J: TRBJ1-1; size: NA; V: TRBV5-8; CDR3: CASSLDGFVGTEAFF; DNA: TGTGCCAGCAGCTTGGACGGGTTTGTGGGCACTGAAGCTTTCTTT
D: NA; J: TRBJ2-7; size: NA; V: TRBV12-1; CDR3: CASSLRAGLAGVWEQYF; DNA: TGTGCCAGCAGCCTTCGGGCGGGACTAGCGGGAGTATGGGAGCAGTACTTC
D: TRBD1; J: TRBJ1-4; size: NA; V: TRBV27; CDR3: CASSLDRGNEKLFF; DNA: TGTGCCAGCAGTTTGGACAGGGGGAATGAAAAACTGTTTTTT
D: TRBD1; J: TRBJ1-2; size: NA; V: TRBV7-2; CDR3: CASLRWTGEHYGYTF; DNA: TGTGCCAGCCTCCGGTGGACAGGGGAACACTATGGCTACACCTTC
D: NA; J: TRBJ2-7; size: NA; V: TRBV7-9; CDR3: CASLNRVSEQYF; DNA: TGTGCCAGCTTAAACAGGGTATCGGAGCAGTACTTC
D: NA; J: TRBJ1-2; size: NA; V: TRBV5-6; CDR3: CASSLGDGYYGYTF; DNA: TGTGCCAGCAGCTTGGGGGACGGGTACTATGGCTACACCTTC
D: NA; J: TRBJ2-2; size: NA; V: TRBV9; CDR3: CASSLGVDGANTGELFF; DNA: TGTGCCAGCAGCCTGGGCGTGGACGGAGCGAACACCGGGGAGCTGTTTTTT
D: NA; J: TRBJ2-7; size: NA; V: TRBV30; CDR3: CALEGRTLGGEQYF; DNA: TGTGCCTTGGAGGGGCGGACACTTGGAGGCGAGCAGTACTTC
D: NA; J: TRBJ2-2; size: once; V: TRBV7-2; CDR3: CASSPDPWELTKNTGELFF; DNA: TGTGCCAGCAGCCCAGACCCATGGGAATTAACGAAGAACACCGGGGAGCTGTTTTTT
D: TRBD2; J: TRBJ2-1; size: once; V: TRBV19; CDR3: CASSELAEGNEQFF; DNA: TGTGCCAGTAGCGAGCTAGCGGAGGGGAATGAGCAGTTCTTC
D: NA; J: TRBJ1-1; size: NA; V: TRBV2; CDR3: CASSEYGSMNTEAFF; DNA: TGTGCCAGCAGTGAATACGGCAGTATGAACACTGAAGCTTTCTTT
D: NA; J: TRBJ1-1; size: NA; V: TRBV9; CDR3: CASSVAGLGTEAFF; DNA: TGTGCCAGCAGCGTAGCAGGGTTGGGCACTGAAGCTTTCTTT
D: NA; J: TRBJ1-2; size: NA; V: TRBV15; CDR3: CATSRDLGVNYGYTF; DNA: TGTGCCACCAGCAGAGATTTGGGGGTCAACTATGGCTACACCTTC
D: NA; J: TRBJ2-2; size: NA; V: TRBV7-9; CDR3: CASSLELYTGELFF; DNA: TGTGCCAGCAGCTTAGAGTTGTACACCGGGGAGCTGTTTTTT
D: NA; J: TRBJ2-7; size: NA; V: TRBV5-6; CDR3: CASSFGGSGEQYF; DNA: TGTGCCAGCAGCTTTGGCGGGTCGGGCGAGCAGTACTTC
D: NA; J: TRBJ2-1; size: once; V: TRBV5-6; CDR3: CASSLESSYNEQFF; DNA: TGTGCCAGCAGCTTGGAGAGCTCCTACAATGAGCAGTTCTTC
D: TRBD2; J: TRBJ2-7; size: NA; V: TRBV13; CDR3: CATTPAGDEQYF; DNA: TGTGCCACCACACCTGCGGGAGACGAGCAGTACTTC
D: NA; J: TRBJ2-1; size: NA; V: TRBV28; CDR3: CASRYTRTDYNEQFF; DNA: TGTGCCAGCAGATATACCCGGACGGACTACAATGAGCAGTTCTTC
D: NA; J: TRBJ2-7; size: NA; V: TRBV13; CDR3: CASSASSYEQYF; DNA: TGTGCCAGCAGCGCCAGCTCCTACGAGCAGTACTTC
D: NA; J: TRBJ2-7; size: NA; V: TRBV27; CDR3: CASSSVGSSGFYEQYF; DNA: TGTGCCAGCAGCTCAGTAGGGTCCTCGGGGTTTTACGAGCAGTACTTC
D: NA; J: TRBJ1-5; size: NA; V: TRBV21-1; CDR3: CASNEVRLGCQPQHF; DNA: TGTGCCAGCAATGAGGTTAGATTAGGGTGTCAGCCCCAGCATTTT
D: TRBD1; J: TRBJ2-7; size: NA; V: TRBV7-9; CDR3: CASSPGTGGKYEQYF; DNA: TGTGCCAGCAGCCCAGGGACAGGGGGCAAGTACGAGCAGTACTTC
D: NA; J: TRBJ1-2; size: few; V: TRBV20-1; CDR3: CSARVLSGYTF; DNA: TGCAGTGCTAGAGTGCTCAGTGGCTACACCTTC
D: TRBD1; J: TRBJ2-1; size: once; V: TRBV27; CDR3: CASSRQGAYNEQFF; DNA: TGTGCCAGCAGCAGACAGGGGGCTTACAATGAGCAGTTCTTC
D: NA; J: TRBJ2-7; size: NA; V: TRBV2; CDR3: CASSEAYRVSSYEQYF; DNA: TGTGCCAGCAGTGAAGCATACAGGGTATCTTCCTACGAGCAGTACTTC
D: NA; J: TRBJ1-2; size: NA; V: TRBV28; CDR3: CASSPLGGYTF; DNA: TGTGCCAGCAGTCCCCTGGGGGGCTACACCTTC
D: NA; J: TRBJ1-1; size: NA; V: TRBV27; CDR3: CASSYSGGDTEAFF; DNA: TGTGCCAGCAGCTACTCGGGTGGGGACACTGAAGCTTTCTTT